This T cell receptor beta chain is drawn from a study of blood T cell repertoires in COVID-19. TCRdb's copy holds only in-frame clones and misses some; the assay was immunoSEQ multiplex PCR. The repertoire holds roughly 140,000 clones, with roughly 76% as singletons. Trimming took 2 bases from V and 10 from J, leaving 15 bases between them. Germline V gives CDR1 GTSNPN, CDR2 SVGIG (reference sequence). There are 13 residues in the CDR3. The genes are TRBV30 and TRBJ1-5; D ambiguous. The TCR was taken from a human donor with acute or convalescent COVID-19. The donor label of this sample is uncertain. What was sequenced was peripheral blood. The CDR3 DNA follows: TGTGCCTGGAGTAAGAGTCGGGTACTACCCCAGCATTTT. Protein sequence: CAWSKSRVLPQHF.